The 31 T cell receptor beta chains given below trace back to one sample, sequenced in a study of cytomegalovirus exposure and HLA in healthy donors. Researchers ran the PCR with 60 Vbeta and 13 Jbeta primers. Sequencing used immunoSEQ multiplex PCR; TCRdb keeps in-frame clones, though not all of them. Seen here are 100,000 to 150,000 clones, about 80% observed once, and the top ten hold 2.5% to 3.5%. The sequenced material came from PBMCs. The receptors here all came from a boy younger than 10 in good health and CMV-seronegative.

The CDR3 bases are TGTGCCAGCAGCTTGGAGCCCACCTTTAACTATGGCTACACCTTC. It specifies CASSLEPTFNYGYTF. V usage is TRBV5-8 and J usage is TRBJ1-2; D gene uncertain. The ends were cut back, 0 bases at V and 1 base at J, with 10 bases in the middle. This CDR3 is 15 amino acids long. The germline CDR1 and CDR2 sequences are SGHTS and YDEGEE. Variable domain in full (rest from reference TRBV5-8 and TRBJ1-2): EAGVTQSPTHLIKTRGQQATLRCSPISGHTSVYWYQQALGLGLQFLLWYDEGEERNRGNFPPRFSGRQFPNYSSELNVNALELEDSALYLCASSLEPTFNYGYTFGSGTRLTVV.

This clone was counted a few times. V gene TRBV7-2 combines with J gene TRBJ2-7; TRBD1 aligns across 7 bases. CDR1 and CDR2 from the germline V gene are SGHTA and FQGNSA. The CDR3 extends over 14 amino acids. V trimming: 5 bases; J trimming: 2 bases; junction bases outside the gene matches: 6. The CDR3 here is CASSLWDRPYEQYF. CDR3 nucleotide sequence: TGTGCCAGCAGCCTATGGGACAGACCCTACGAGCAGTACTTC.

This clone was observed a few times. J is TRBJ1-1 and V is TRBV7-2, with a weak D call TRBD1 (6 bases). The germline CDR1 and CDR2 sequences are SGHTA and FQGNSA. V gave up 8 bases and J gave up 3 bases, with 13 bases separating them. CDR3 length: 13 residues. CDR3 sequence: CASWGGADTEAFF. The CDR3 DNA sequence: TGTGCCAGCTGGGGGGGCGCGGACACTGAAGCTTTCTTT.

The chain has TRBV6-5 and TRBJ1-1; D gene uncertain. Trimming cost V 5 bases and J 1 base, with 11 bases left between them. CDR1 MNHEY and CDR2 SVGAGI come from the germline V gene. There are 14 residues in the CDR3. The CDR3 reads CASSGGRTNTEAFF. The CDR3 DNA follows: TGTGCCAGCAGTGGCGGGAGGACGAACACTGAAGCTTTCTTT.

This chain uses TRBV6-5 with TRBJ1-1, with D perhaps matching TRBD1 (6 bases). V gave up 6 bases and J gave up 4 bases, with 12 bases separating them. The CDR3 contains 13 residues. The germline CDR1 and CDR2 sequences are MNHEY and SVGAGI. The chain's CDR3 is CASSQGRFTEAFF. CDR3 nucleotides: TGTGCCAGCAGCCAGGGGCGGTTCACTGAAGCTTTCTTT.

The chain combines TRBV7-9 with TRBJ1-5; D is unclear. In germline, CDR1 is SEHNR, CDR2 FQNEAQ (reference sequence). The CDR3 covers 16 residues. Between the trimmed V and J ends, which lost 2 bases and 2 bases, there was a span of 13 bases. The CDR3 spells CASSLWAGSGNQPQHF. CDR3 bases: TGTGCCAGCAGCTTATGGGCGGGTTCCGGCAATCAGCCCCAGCATTTT.

Only one count was recorded for this clone. V is TRBV2 and J is TRBJ1-1; possible D gene TRBD1, 5 bases. V was trimmed by 9 bases and J by 1 base, leaving 21 bases between them. The CDR3 runs 16 residues. Germline V lookup: CDR1 SNHLY, CDR2 FYNNEI. The CDR3 DNA is TGTGCCAGTCTCGCGGCCAGTAGCAGGGCGAACACTGAAGCTTTCTTT. Translation: CASLAASSRANTEAFF.

This clone was seen a handful of times. The V and J genes are TRBV6-4 and TRBJ2-3; 8 bases map to TRBD2. This CDR3 has 16 residues. Germline V CDR1 and CDR2: MRHNA, SNTAGT. J was trimmed by 4 bases and V by 3 bases; bases with no gene match: 9. The CDR3 reads CASSDLAGGDADTQYF. CDR3 DNA: TGTGCCAGCAGTGATCTGGCGGGAGGTGATGCAGATACGCAGTATTTT.

The chain couples TRBV6-1 to TRBJ2-1; D might be TRBD2 (6 bases). Deletions cut 4 bases from V and 4 bases from J, with 14 bases between. The germline V gene has CDR1 MNHNS and CDR2 SASEGT. The CDR3 loop spans 15 amino acids. This CDR3 is CASSVFGGEYNEQFF. For the CDR3, the DNA is TGTGCCAGCAGTGTCTTTGGAGGGGAATACAATGAGCAGTTCTTC.

The rearrangement links TRBV5-4 to TRBJ1-2, with D unresolved. Trimming left V 1 base short and J 8 bases short, with 9 bases between. The CDR3 runs to 12 residues. Germline V gene sequence: CDR1 SGHNT, CDR2 YYREEE (reference sequence). The CDR3 DNA reads TGTGCCAGCAGCTTGCGGGGAACGGGCTACACCTTC. Its protein is CASSLRGTGYTF.

The chain has TRBV12-5 and TRBJ2-2; TRBD2 is a possible D gene (7 bases). V was shortened by 2 bases and J by 0 bases, with 13 bases between the two germline ends. This CDR3 has 17 residues. CDR1 and CDR2 (germline): LGHNT, FRNRAP. CDR3 loop: CASGLPTGGANTGELFF. For the CDR3, the DNA is TGTGCTAGTGGTTTGCCGACGGGGGGCGCGAACACCGGGGAGCTGTTTTTT.

J is TRBJ1-2 and V is TRBV4-1; D gene uncertain. The CDR3 sequence is 14 residues long. The V gene's germline CDR1 is MGHRA and CDR2 YSYEKL. Trimming left V 0 bases short and J 1 base short, with 6 bases between. In nucleotides, the CDR3 is TGCGCCAGCAGCCAAGAGGGCGTTAACTATGGCTACACCTTC. Amino acid sequence: CASSQEGVNYGYTF.

This clone was counted between two and nine times. The chain has TRBV29-1 and TRBJ1-4, with TRBD1 matching 9 bases. The CDR3 is 16 residues long. V shed 3 bases and J 3 bases; nucleotides not matched to a gene: 8. The germline gives CDR1 SQVTM, CDR2 ANQGSEA. The CDR3 loop reads CSVEGQGSMANEKLFF. The CDR3 DNA reads TGCAGCGTTGAGGGACAGGGTAGTATGGCTAATGAAAAACTGTTTTTT.

The CDR3 spells CSVEGDADRVKTDTQYF. The CDR3 bases are TGCAGCGTTGAAGGGGATGCAGACAGGGTGAAAACAGATACGCAGTATTTT. The chain is built from TRBV29-1 and TRBJ2-3; 7 bases agree with TRBD1. CDR1 and CDR2 (germline): SQVTM, ANQGSEA. The CDR3 covers 17 residues. The J segment lost 3 bases and the V segment lost 1 base, leaving 13 bases of the junction unmatched.

The chain links TRBV6-1 to TRBJ2-7; D unresolved. This CDR3 has 13 residues. Germline V CDR1 and CDR2: MNHNS, SASEGT. Trimming cost V 2 bases and J 2 bases, with 7 bases left between them. The CDR3 DNA reads as TGTGCCAGCAGTGAACAGGTTCCCTACGAGCAGTACTTC. It specifies CASSEQVPYEQYF.

The chain has TRBV29-1 and TRBJ1-2, with D perhaps matching TRBD1 (5 bases). The V end was cut by 6 bases, the J end by 7 bases, with 15 bases between. The CDR3 extends over 12 amino acids. The V gene's germline CDR1 is SQVTM and CDR2 ANQGSEA. The chain's CDR3 is CSVGHSVFGYTF. The CDR3 region has the DNA TGCAGCGTAGGACACTCCGTTTTTGGCTACACCTTC.

V and J are TRBV2 and TRBJ1-1; tentatively, D is TRBD1 (6 bases). The CDR3 is made up of 13 amino acids. Germline CDR1 SNHLY, CDR2 FYNNEI. CDR3 DNA sequence: TGTGCGGGCCAAATTGAGGGGGACGCTGAAGCTTTCTTT. Protein sequence: CAGQIEGDAEAFF. The full variable domain, rest sourced from reference TRBV2 and TRBJ1-1, is EPEVTQTPSHQVTQMGQEVILRCVPISNHLYFYWYRQILGQKVEFLVSFYNNEISEKSEIFDDQFSVERPDGSNFTLKIRSTKLEDSAMYFCAGQIEGDAEAFFGQGTRLTVV.

This clone was detected a few times. This sample also contains other DNA sequences that code for the same CDR3. The chain employs TRBV13 and TRBJ1-1; a weak D match, TRBD1 (5 bases). The CDR3 totals 13 residues. CDR1 PRHDT and CDR2 FYEKMQ come from the germline V gene (reference sequence). V was cut by 6 bases and J by 5 bases, with 13 bases left in between. The CDR3 DNA reads as TGTGCCAGCAGTTCGCCGGGGGGGACTGAAGCTTTCTTT. Its translation is CASSSPGGTEAFF.

The V gene is TRBV7-9, the J gene TRBJ2-3; possible D gene TRBD2, 5 bases. The germline V and J ends were trimmed by 2 bases and 2 bases, with 11 bases remaining between them. The CDR3 is 15 residues long. Germline CDR1 is SEHNR and CDR2 is FQNEAQ (reference sequence). The chain's CDR3 is CASSLNRDLTDTQYF. The CDR3 DNA is TGTGCCAGCAGCTTAAATCGGGATCTCACAGATACGCAGTATTTT.

The gene calls are TRBV2 and TRBJ2-5; TRBD2 might be the D (6 bases). The V end was cut by 9 bases, the J end by 3 bases, with 17 bases between. CDR1 SNHLY and CDR2 FYNNEI come from the germline V gene. This CDR3 has 14 residues. The DNA for the CDR3 is TGTGCCAGGAGAGACCGGGACTCCAAAGAGACCCAGTACTTC. Translated: CARRDRDSKETQYF.

The chain links TRBV11-1 to TRBJ1-2; D might be TRBD1 (5 bases). Trimming removed 5 bases at V and 9 bases at J, with 13 bases between. This CDR3 spans 12 amino acids. Germline CDR1 reads SGHAT; CDR2 reads FQDESV (reference sequence). As DNA, the CDR3 is TGTGCCAGCAGCCCACGGGAGGGACGCTACACCTTC. This sequence encodes CASSPREGRYTF.

This chain joins TRBV5-6 and TRBJ1-1; 8 nucleotides line up with TRBD1. The germline gives CDR1 SGHDT, CDR2 YYEEEE. V shed 4 bases, J shed 5 bases, and the junction held 7 bases outside the gene matches. The CDR3 is 14 amino acids. The CDR3 nucleotides are TGTGCCAGCAGCCCTGGACAGGGTTTAACTGAAGCTTTCTTT. It codes for CASSPGQGLTEAFF.

The V and J genes are TRBV7-9 and TRBJ2-5, with 13 bases matching TRBD2. V was pared by 1 base and J by 0 bases, with 5 bases of the junction left unmatched. Germline lookup yields CDR1 SEHNR and CDR2 FQNEAQ (reference sequence). The CDR3 contains 18 residues. As DNA, the CDR3 is TGTGCCAGCAGCTTAGTCGGACTAGCGGGAGTACACCAAGAGACCCAGTACTTC. Its translation: CASSLVGLAGVHQETQYF.

V usage is TRBV5-1 and J usage is TRBJ1-5; the D is unclear. The germline gives CDR1 SGHRS, CDR2 YFSETQ. Trimming cost V 2 bases and J 5 bases, with 8 bases left between them. There are 13 residues in the CDR3. In nucleotides, the CDR3 is TGCGCCAGCAGCTTAATGCGGTATCAGCCCCAGCATTTT. Protein: CASSLMRYQPQHF.

The chain joins TRBV7-2 to TRBJ1-2, with 12 nucleotides matching TRBD1. The germline V gene has CDR1 SGHTA and CDR2 FQGNSA. The length of the CDR3 is 15 residues. J gave up 8 bases and V 2 bases, and 6 bases lay outside the gene matches. CDR3 nucleotide sequence: TGTGCCAGCAGCTTATCGGGACAGGGGGCGAGAGGCTACACCTTC. This sequence encodes CASSLSGQGARGYTF.

This clone is a singleton in its sample. The CDR3 loop is CASSLIGNEQYF. The CDR3 DNA is TGTGCCAGCAGCTTAATCGGGAACGAGCAGTACTTC. The chain links TRBV5-6 to TRBJ2-7; a weak D match, TRBD2 (5 bases). Germline-derived CDR1 and CDR2 are SGHDT and YYEEEE. This CDR3 is built from 12 residues. V lost 2 bases to trimming and J lost 5 bases, with 8 bases between them.

This chain links TRBV5-8 with TRBJ1-3, with D hard to call. The CDR3 is 15 residues long. V lost 1 base to trimming and J lost 0 bases, with 8 bases between them. Per germline, CDR1 SGHTS and CDR2 YDEGEE. The CDR3 protein is CASSLYGSSGNTIYF. For the CDR3, the DNA is TGTGCCAGCAGCTTGTATGGTAGCTCTGGAAACACCATATATTTT.

V and J are TRBV25-1 and TRBJ1-3; D unclear. This CDR3 has 16 amino acids. Germline V gene lookup returns CDR1 MGHDK and CDR2 SYGVNS. Trimming shortened V by 5 bases and J by 0 bases, and 14 bases separated the two germline ends. DNA for the CDR3: TGTGCCAGCAGTCCCCGGGTGGCGAGCTCTGGAAACACCATATATTTT. As protein: CASSPRVASSGNTIYF. The entire variable domain, with the rest obtained from reference TRBV25-1 and TRBJ1-3, is as follows: EADIYQTPRYLVIGTGKKITLECSQTMGHDKMYWYQQDPGMELHLIHYSYGVNSTEKGDLSSESTVSRIRTEHFPLTLESARPSHTSQYLCASSPRVASSGNTIYFGEGSWLTVV.

The chain joins TRBV19 to TRBJ1-1, with D hard to call. Germline CDR1 is LNHDA and CDR2 is SQIVND (reference sequence). Trimming stripped 3 bases from V and 5 bases from J, with 10 bases between. The length of the CDR3 is 13 residues. CDR3 bases: TGTGCCAGTAGTATGAATCACGGGACTGAAGCTTTCTTT. Translation gives CASSMNHGTEAFF. Based on the CDR3 plus reference TRBV19 and TRBJ1-1, the full variable domain is DGGITQSPKYLFRKEGQNVTLSCEQNLNHDAMYWYRQDPGQGLRLIYYSQIVNDFQKGDIAEGYSVSREKKESFPLTVTSAQKNPTAFYLCASSMNHGTEAFFGQGTRLTVV.

Regarding this clone: The identical CDR3 is also encoded by other nucleotide sequences in the sample. The chain has TRBV30 and TRBJ2-3; D is unclear. The CDR3 is made up of 12 amino acids. Trimming removed 2 bases from V and 1 base from J, with 4 bases in between. CDR1 is GTSNPN, CDR2 SVGIG, per germline (reference sequence). As DNA, the CDR3 is TGTGCCTGGAGTCGGGGCACAGATACGCAGTATTTT. It specifies CAWSRGTDTQYF.

This chain links TRBV21-1 with TRBJ2-2; TRBD2 is the table's D call, not checked against the DNA. TRBV21-1 is a recognized pseudogene. The CDR3 covers 13 residues. DNA for the CDR3: TGTGCCAGCAGCAGTAAGAACACCGGGGAGCTGTTTTTT. Its protein is CASSSKNTGELFF.